This TCR beta chain was profiled in a study of T cell clonality in common variable immunodeficiency. The study's findings and limits: Reportedly, TCR beta sequences from common variable immunodeficiency showed fewer deletions and N-nucleotide insertions.

Germline V gene data show CDR1 as SQVTM and CDR2 as ANQGSEA. The CDR3 is 15 amino acids. Trimming cost V 1 base and J 3 bases, with 13 bases left between them. Repertoires were generated with immunoSEQ multiplex PCR, while TCRdb's copy carries only in-frame clones and drops some. The sample was found to contain roughly 30,000 clones, and every one recurs. This clone was seen repeatedly, ten times or more. The antigen is unknown. The read falls 3 residues short of the CDR3 end, and the missing part is taken from the germline J gene. This rearrangement joins TRBV29-1 to TRBJ2-1, with a tentative D call TRBD1 (6 bases). This sequence was found in a human donor with common variable immunodeficiency. Input material: peripheral blood mononuclear cells. The part of the CDR3 DNA that was read is TGCAGCGTTGAAGGCCGGGACAATGTCTACAATGAG. Translating gives CSVEGRDNVYNE. The whole CDR3 is CSVEGRDNVYNEQFF.